These 23 T cell receptor beta chains share one sample of origin, sequenced in a study of blood T cell repertoires in COVID-19. Repertoires were generated with immunoSEQ multiplex PCR, while TCRdb's copy carries only in-frame clones and drops some. The sample has over 85,000 clones; around 88% are singletons. The sample taken for sequencing was peripheral blood. Source of these receptors: a woman between 65 and 79 years old with acute or convalescent COVID-19.

This rearrangement joins TRBV24-1 to TRBJ2-5; D is possibly TRBD1 (6 bases). Per the germline V gene, CDR1 is KGHDR and CDR2 is SFDVKD. V lost 7 bases and J lost 2, with 16 bases in between. CDR3 length: 15 amino acids. CDR3 bases: TGTGCCACCAGCGATGGACAGACAGATCAAGAGACCCAGTACTTC. Protein sequence: CATSDGQTDQETQYF.

The V and J genes are TRBV5-1 and TRBJ1-6; 7 bases fit TRBD1. After removal of 4 bases from V and 11 bases from J, the junction contained 15 bases not matched to a gene. This CDR3 region has 16 residues. Germline lookup yields CDR1 SGHRS and CDR2 YFSETQ. The CDR3 loop reads CASSPTGDVRGAPLHF. The CDR3 region has the DNA TGCGCCAGCAGCCCAACAGGGGACGTAAGGGGCGCACCCCTCCACTTT.

This clone has just one count. The V gene is TRBV10-1, the J gene TRBJ2-7, with 8 positions matching TRBD2. Trimming removed 6 bases from V and 0 bases from J; junction bases left unmatched: 4. The CDR3 is 14 amino acids. The germline gives CDR1 WNHNN, CDR2 SYGVQD (reference sequence). Here the CDR3 reads CASSSGTSSYEQYF. The CDR3 bases are TGCGCCAGCAGCTCCGGGACTAGCTCCTACGAGCAGTACTTC.

The gene calls are TRBV6-4 and TRBJ2-2; 9 positions agree with TRBD2. CDR1 and CDR2 (germline): MRHNA, SNTAGT. The CDR3 covers 15 residues. With V trimmed by 4 bases and J by 3 bases, 3 bases remained unmatched. The CDR3 DNA reads as TGTGCCAGCAGTGTTCCTAGCGGGGACACCGGGGAGCTGTTTTTT. Amino acid sequence: CASSVPSGDTGELFF.

The chain has TRBV28 and TRBJ2-1; D not certain. CDR3 length equals 15 residues. V lost 3 bases and J lost 7, with 16 bases in between. From germline, CDR1 is MDHEN and CDR2 SYDVKM. CDR3 DNA sequence: TGTGCCAGCAGTTTGCAAAGATGGGTGACTAATGAGCAGTTCTTC. Protein: CASSLQRWVTNEQFF.

The rearrangement uses TRBV6-2 or TRBV6-3 and TRBJ1-5, with 7 bases identical to TRBD1. V lost 3 bases to trimming and J lost 2 bases; unmatched junction nucleotides: 4. The germline V gene has CDR1 MNHEY and CDR2 SVGEGT. This CDR3 region has 15 residues. The CDR3 is CASSYWTGGNQPQHF. Here the CDR3 DNA reads TGTGCCAGCAGTTATTGGACAGGCGGCAATCAGCCCCAGCATTTT.

The rearrangement uses TRBV6-6 and TRBJ1-1; D gene uncertain. The germline gives CDR1 MNHNY, CDR2 SVGAGI (reference sequence). This CDR3 has 14 amino acids. Trimming pared 2 bases from V and 5 bases from J, leaving 12 bases between. The CDR3 DNA reads as TGTGCCAGCAGTTACGCGGACTTGGGAACTGAAGCTTTCTTT. It is translated as CASSYADLGTEAFF.

V gene TRBV7-9 combines with J gene TRBJ2-3, with TRBD2 identical over 10 bases. The germline gives CDR1 SEHNR, CDR2 FQNEAQ (reference sequence). The J segment lost 2 bases and the V segment lost 0 bases, leaving 8 bases of the junction unmatched. The CDR3 spans 18 residues. The CDR3 sequence: CASSLAGGLAKNTDTQYF. CDR3 coding DNA: TGTGCCAGCAGCTTAGCTGGGGGACTAGCGAAAAACACAGATACGCAGTATTTT.

V usage is TRBV4-1 and J usage is TRBJ1-2, with 8 positions matching TRBD1. J lost 8 bases, V lost 3 bases, and 8 bases had no gene match. The CDR3 spans 14 residues. Germline-derived CDR1 and CDR2 are MGHRA and YSYEKL. The CDR3 nucleotides are TGCGCCAGCAGCCAGCCGACAGGGGTCGGCGGCTACACCTTC. This gives the protein CASSQPTGVGGYTF.

The chain combines TRBV4-1 with TRBJ2-7; D gene ambiguous. Trimming shortened V by 0 bases and J by 0 bases, and 9 bases separated the two germline ends. Germline lookup yields CDR1 MGHRA and CDR2 YSYEKL. CDR3 length: 15 residues. CDR3 DNA sequence: TGCGCCAGCAGCCAAGATCCTGGCAGCTCCTACGAGCAGTACTTC. Translated, it gives CASSQDPGSSYEQYF.

V usage is TRBV28 and J usage is TRBJ1-2, with D possibly matching TRBD1 (6 bases). Trimming stripped 7 bases from V and 0 bases from J, with 18 bases between. Germline values: CDR1 MDHEN, CDR2 SYDVKM. This CDR3 is 16 amino acids long. The CDR3 DNA sequence: TGTGCCAGCATTCCCCGGGACACTAACACTAACTATGGCTACACCTTC. Protein: CASIPRDTNTNYGYTF.

This chain joins TRBV5-1 and TRBJ1-1; tentatively, D is TRBD1 (6 bases). From germline, CDR1 is SGHRS and CDR2 YFSETQ. This CDR3 has 17 amino acids. V was cut by 0 bases and J by 4 bases, with 19 bases left in between. CDR3: CASSLGGTGTSGTEAFF. CDR3 bases: TGCGCCAGCAGCTTGGGAGGCACAGGGACATCGGGCACTGAAGCTTTCTTT.

This clone was recorded once. This rearrangement joins TRBV19 to TRBJ1-1; D is ambiguous. The CDR3 contains 14 residues. Trimming cost V 3 bases and J 1 base, with 9 bases left between them. Germline values: CDR1 LNHDA, CDR2 SQIVND (reference sequence). The CDR3 DNA reads as TGTGCCAGTAGTATTCTGGAGAAGAACACTGAAGCTTTCTTT. This encodes CASSILEKNTEAFF.

The chain is built from TRBV5-1 and TRBJ1-1; D is uncertain. V dropped 5 bases and J dropped 5 bases, with 13 bases sitting between them. The CDR3 loop spans 13 amino acids. Germline V gene data show CDR1 as SGHRS and CDR2 as YFSETQ. CDR3 protein: CASRWGGETEAFF. The CDR3 DNA is TGCGCCAGCAGATGGGGAGGTGAGACTGAAGCTTTCTTT.

The chain carries TRBV3-1 (or the pseudogene TRBV3-2) and TRBJ2-7; no definite D call. The ends were cut back, 1 base at V and 1 base at J, with 8 bases in the middle. The CDR3 runs 14 residues. Germline CDR1 reads LGHDT; CDR2 reads YNNKEL (reference sequence). The CDR3 here is CASSQGHSSYEQYF. DNA of the CDR3: TGTGCCAGCAGCCAAGGACACAGTTCCTACGAGCAGTACTTC.

The rearrangement uses TRBV5-4 and TRBJ2-3; TRBD1 agrees at 7 bases. V gave up 4 bases and J gave up 0 bases; unmatched junction bases: 8. Germline CDR1 reads SGHNT; CDR2 reads YYREEE (reference sequence). The length of the CDR3 is 16 residues. DNA of the CDR3: TGTGCCAGCAGCACAGGGGACAGAAAAAGCACAGATACGCAGTATTTT. Translated, it gives CASSTGDRKSTDTQYF. The full variable domain, rest sourced from reference TRBV5-4 and TRBJ2-3, is ETGVTQSPTHLIKTRGQQVTLRCSSQSGHNTVSWYQQALGQGPQFIFQYYREEENGRGNFPPRFSGLQFPNYSSELNVNALELDDSALYLCASSTGDRKSTDTQYFGPGTRLTVL.

This chain connects TRBV5-1 to TRBJ1-4; D might be TRBD1 (5 bases). This CDR3 region has 15 residues. Germline CDR1 and CDR2: SGHRS and YFSETQ. Trimming took 5 bases from V and 2 from J, leaving 13 bases between them. The CDR3 nucleotides are TGCGCCAGCAGAACCCAAGGGGCGACTAATGAAAAACTGTTTTTT. Encoded protein: CASRTQGATNEKLFF. Variable domain in full (rest from reference TRBV5-1 and TRBJ1-4): KAGVTQTPRYLIKTRGQQVTLSCSPISGHRSVSWYQQTPGQGLQFLFEYFSETQRNKGNFPGRFSGRQFSNSRSEMNVSTLELGDSALYLCASRTQGATNEKLFFGSGTQLSVL.

The rearrangement joins TRBV6-4 to TRBJ1-2; maybe TRBD1 (5 bases). The ends were cut back, 6 bases at V and 4 bases at J, with 12 bases in the middle. CDR1 is MRHNA, CDR2 SNTAGT, per germline. The CDR3 is made up of 13 amino acids. The CDR3 reads CASSLREGYGYTF. The DNA for the CDR3 is TGTGCCAGCAGCCTCAGGGAAGGCTATGGCTACACCTTC.

The J gene is TRBJ2-5, the V gene TRBV7-2; TRBD2 matches 13 bases. The trim removed 2 bases at V and 7 bases at J, leaving 7 bases unmatched. Germline CDR1 SGHTA, CDR2 FQGNSA. The CDR3 is 16 residues long. CDR3 coding DNA: TGTGCCAGCAGCTTAAGCGGACTAGCGGGAGTAGGGACCCAGTACTTC. It specifies CASSLSGLAGVGTQYF.

The genes are TRBV5-1 and TRBJ1-1; D ambiguous. Trimming shortened V by 7 bases and J by 0 bases, and 19 bases separated the two germline ends. Germline loops: CDR1 SGHRS, CDR2 YFSETQ. This CDR3 is built from 16 residues. CDR3 sequence (DNA): TGCGCCAGCCGCGTCCTGCAGGCAGATATGAACACTGAAGCTTTCTTT. This codes for CASRVLQADMNTEAFF.

This clone has only one observation. The gene calls are TRBV3-1 (or the pseudogene TRBV3-2) and TRBJ1-5; D may be TRBD1 (5 bases). CDR3 length: 14 residues. The V gene's germline CDR1 is LGHDT and CDR2 YNNKEL (reference sequence). V lost 1 base and J lost 3, with 7 bases in between. The DNA of the CDR3 is TGTGCCAGCAGCCAAGGGACACTCAATCAGCCCCAGCATTTT. It is translated as CASSQGTLNQPQHF.

The chain joins TRBV28 to TRBJ2-1; 10 bases are a match to TRBD2. J lost 2 bases, V lost 5 bases, and 6 bases had no gene match. Per the germline V gene, CDR1 is MDHEN and CDR2 is SYDVKM. The CDR3 consists of 16 residues. The CDR3 is CASSPTGTSAYNEQFF. The CDR3 nucleotides read TGTGCCAGCAGTCCCACCGGGACTAGCGCCTACAATGAGCAGTTCTTC.

The rearrangement uses TRBV6-5 and TRBJ1-1; weak D call: TRBD1 (5 bases). The CDR3 spans 14 residues. Germline-derived CDR1 and CDR2 are MNHEY and SVGAGI. The V end was cut by 5 bases, the J end by 5 bases, with 15 bases between. CDR3 bases: TGTGCCAGCAGTAGAATTGGGGGGTTGACTGAAGCTTTCTTT. Residues: CASSRIGGLTEAFF.